This T cell receptor beta chain was obtained from a study of blood T cell repertoires in COVID-19. On the study more broadly: The study drew acute and convalescent COVID-19 samples from the United States, Italy and Spain.

The CDR3 consists of 14 residues. The V end lost 7 bases, the J end lost 2 bases, and 13 bases lay between the germline ends. Germline values: CDR1 ENHRY, CDR2 SYGVKD. Some clones are missing from TCRdb's copy, which holds only in-frame ones; the method was immunoSEQ multiplex PCR. This sample has some 170,000 clones, with around 76% found just once. This clone was recorded a few times. This chain joins TRBV10-3 and TRBJ2-3, with a possible D match to TRBD2 (5 bases). The sequencing sample was made of peripheral blood. This TCR derives from a woman in her 70s with acute or convalescent COVID-19. CDR3 coding DNA: TGTGCCATCATGGGGTCGAGGGACACAGATACGCAGTATTTT. Amino acid sequence: CAIMGSRDTDTQYF.